The 30 T cell receptor beta chains given below trace back to one sample, sequenced in a study of beta chain features in type 1 diabetes. Expressed TCRB transcripts were sequenced because the entire RNA isolate underwent reverse transcription. Data came from immunoSEQ multiplex PCR; TCRdb stores just in-frame clones and leaves some out. The table shows some 60,000 clones, with about 55% occurring only once. The material sequenced was Tregs from blood. Receptors originate from a woman under 30 in good health.

V usage is TRBV7-2 and J usage is TRBJ1-5, with D perhaps TRBD1 (5 bases). The germline CDR1 and CDR2 sequences are SGHTA and FQGNSA. The CDR3 is made up of 15 amino acids. V lost 5 bases and J lost 7, with 18 bases in between. CDR3 protein: CASSPLIGSGQPQHF. The CDR3 DNA reads TGTGCCAGCAGCCCCCTCATCGGATCAGGGCAGCCCCAGCATTTT. The entire variable domain, with the rest obtained from reference TRBV7-2 and TRBJ1-5, is as follows: GAGVSQSPSNKVTEKGKDVELRCDPISGHTALYWYRQSLGQGLEFLIYFQGNSAPDKSGLPSDRFSAERTGGSVSTLTIQRTQQEDSAVYLCASSPLIGSGQPQHFGDGTRLSIL.

This clone was counted a few times. The chain links TRBV5-1 to TRBJ2-5; D is ambiguous. Trimming removed 2 bases from V and 5 bases from J, with 10 bases in between. The CDR3 is 13 amino acids. Germline V gives CDR1 SGHRS, CDR2 YFSETQ. The CDR3 DNA reads as TGCGCCAGCAGCTTTAGCCCCGGGGAGACCCAGTACTTC. Translating it yields CASSFSPGETQYF. The full variable domain, completed using reference TRBV5-1 and TRBJ2-5, is KAGVTQTPRYLIKTRGQQVTLSCSPISGHRSVSWYQQTPGQGLQFLFEYFSETQRNKGNFPGRFSGRQFSNSRSEMNVSTLELGDSALYLCASSFSPGETQYFGPGTRLLVL.

The chain couples TRBV5-1 to TRBJ2-1; 14 bases map to TRBD2. V was clipped by 4 bases and J by 10 bases; unmatched bases: 16. CDR1 SGHRS and CDR2 YFSETQ come from the germline V gene. This CDR3 has 18 amino acids. The CDR3 DNA sequence: TGCGCCAGCAGCCGAAGGGGACTAGCGGGGGCCGAGGGGCGGGAGCAGTTCTTC. Its translation is CASSRRGLAGAEGREQFF.

This chain joins TRBV4-3 and TRBJ2-1; TRBD1 is a possible D gene (6 bases). CDR1 and CDR2 (germline): LGHNA, YSLEER. Trimming pared 1 base from V and 2 bases from J, leaving 6 bases between. The CDR3 contains 14 residues. The CDR3 region has the DNA TGCGCCAGCAGCCAAGGACAGGCCTACAATGAGCAGTTCTTC. Translated, it gives CASSQGQAYNEQFF.

The chain couples TRBV7-2 to TRBJ2-2; D possibly corresponds to TRBD2 (6 bases). Germline CDR1 is SGHTA and CDR2 is FQGNSA. This CDR3 has 16 residues. V dropped 5 bases and J dropped 1 base, with 14 bases sitting between them. This chain's CDR3 is CASSPEGTVNTGELFF. The CDR3 DNA sequence: TGTGCCAGCAGCCCGGAGGGGACGGTGAACACCGGGGAGCTGTTTTTT.

The rearrangement joins TRBV19 to TRBJ2-5; 9 bases agree with TRBD2. V trimming: 11 bases; J trimming: 2 bases; junction bases outside the gene matches: 6. Germline V gives CDR1 LNHDA, CDR2 SQIVND (reference sequence). The CDR3 sequence is 13 residues long. The CDR3 bases are TGTGCCGTTGCGGGAGGGGTACAAGAGACCCAGTACTTC. It yields the protein CAVAGGVQETQYF.

The rearrangement joins TRBV29-1 to TRBJ2-7; D is unresolved. Germline values: CDR1 SQVTM, CDR2 ANQGSEA. Trimming pared 4 bases from V and 0 bases from J, leaving 7 bases between. The length of the CDR3 is 12 residues. CDR3 sequence reads: CSVVDNSYEQYF. The CDR3 nucleotides read TGCAGCGTTGTAGACAACTCCTACGAGCAGTACTTC.

This chain uses TRBV27 with TRBJ1-1; the match to TRBD1 covers 9 bases. Germline V gives CDR1 MNHEY, CDR2 SMNVEV (reference sequence). The CDR3 is 14 residues long. V lost 5 bases and J lost 10; bases outside the gene matches: 11. The CDR3 spells CASSLSGQGFPAFF. DNA for the CDR3: TGTGCCAGCAGTCTGTCGGGACAGGGATTTCCAGCTTTCTTT.

The chain couples TRBV5-1 to TRBJ2-3, with 9 bases fitting TRBD1. V lost 4 bases and J lost 2; bases outside the gene matches: 8. The CDR3 runs 16 residues. The germline V gene encodes CDR1 SGHRS and CDR2 YFSETQ. This CDR3 reads CASSKNGQGSTDTQYF. The DNA of the CDR3 is TGCGCCAGCAGCAAAAACGGACAGGGGTCCACAGATACGCAGTATTTT.

V is TRBV6-1 and J is TRBJ2-7; 7 bases fit TRBD1. After removal of 6 bases from V and 1 base from J, the junction contained 9 bases not matched to a gene. Germline V gene data show CDR1 as MNHNS and CDR2 as SASEGT. This CDR3 is 15 amino acids long. Written as DNA, the CDR3 is TGTGCCAGCAGCCTTAGGGGGCCTGGGTCCTACGAGCAGTACTTC. This encodes CASSLRGPGSYEQYF.

The V gene is TRBV5-1, the J gene TRBJ1-2; a possible D gene is TRBD1 (6 bases). CDR1 is SGHRS and CDR2 is YFSETQ in the germline V gene. There are 13 residues in the CDR3. Between the trimmed V and J ends, which lost 2 bases and 7 bases, there was a span of 12 bases. The CDR3 here is CASSFMDRSGYTF. In DNA form, the CDR3 reads TGCGCCAGCAGCTTTATGGACAGATCTGGCTACACCTTC. The variable domain in full, completed from reference TRBV5-1 and TRBJ1-2, reads KAGVTQTPRYLIKTRGQQVTLSCSPISGHRSVSWYQQTPGQGLQFLFEYFSETQRNKGNFPGRFSGRQFSNSRSEMNVSTLELGDSALYLCASSFMDRSGYTFGSGTRLTVV.

A single count supports this clone. V and J are TRBV19 and TRBJ1-1; 7 nucleotides line up with TRBD1. V gave up 5 bases and J gave up 3 bases; unmatched junction bases: 6. Per the germline V gene, CDR1 is LNHDA and CDR2 is SQIVND (reference sequence). CDR3 length: 14 amino acids. The CDR3 sequence: CASSLVQGYTEAFF. The CDR3 DNA reads as TGTGCCAGTAGTCTCGTACAGGGGTACACTGAAGCTTTCTTT.

This CDR3 is CASTPVPGQDEKLFF. DNA for the CDR3: TGTGCCAGCACCCCCGTCCCGGGACAGGATGAAAAACTGTTTTTT. This chain links TRBV6-5 with TRBJ1-4; TRBD1 agrees at 8 bases. Germline V gives CDR1 MNHEY, CDR2 SVGAGI. V shed 7 bases, J shed 6 bases, and the junction held 10 bases outside the gene matches. The length of the CDR3 is 15 residues.

This clone was seen a few times. The chain has TRBV5-1 and TRBJ1-2; D is unresolved. Germline V gene data show CDR1 as SGHRS and CDR2 as YFSETQ. V lost 1 base and J 5 bases, leaving 12 bases between the germline ends. This CDR3 has 14 residues. CDR3 sequence: CASSLSVNAYGYTF. The CDR3, as DNA: TGCGCCAGCAGCTTGTCGGTTAACGCTTATGGCTACACCTTC.

The chain has TRBV7-2 and TRBJ1-5; D possibly corresponds to TRBD1 (6 bases). CDR3 length equals 15 residues. Germline V lookup: CDR1 SGHTA, CDR2 FQGNSA. Trimming took off 1 base at V and 7 bases at J, with 14 bases between the two ends. For the CDR3, the DNA is TGTGCCAGCAGCTTAGAGGGGGGGAAAAACCAGCCCCAGCATTTT. Protein sequence: CASSLEGGKNQPQHF.

The CDR3 DNA is TGTGCCAGCAGCGCGACAGGGGGGAGGATAGATACGCAGTATTTT. It specifies CASSATGGRIDTQYF. The chain is built from TRBV7-2 and TRBJ2-3; 9 nucleotides agree with TRBD1. Looked up from germline, CDR1 is SGHTA and CDR2 is FQGNSA. This CDR3 contains 15 residues. Losses at the gene ends were 5 bases for V and 5 bases for J; bases not matched to a gene: 8. The full variable domain, with the rest looked up from reference TRBV7-2 and TRBJ2-3, is GAGVSQSPSNKVTEKGKDVELRCDPISGHTALYWYRQSLGQGLEFLIYFQGNSAPDKSGLPSDRFSAERTGGSVSTLTIQRTQQEDSAVYLCASSATGGRIDTQYFGPGTRLTVL.

CDR3: CSALEDTQYF. CDR3 bases: TGCAGTGCCCTGGAGGATACGCAGTATTTT. The chain employs TRBV20-1 and TRBJ2-3; the D is unclear. The length of the CDR3 is 10 residues. The V end was cut by 6 bases, the J end by 6 bases, with 7 bases between. Germline-derived CDR1 and CDR2 are DFQATT and SNEGSKA (reference sequence).

This rearrangement joins TRBV5-1 to TRBJ2-1; tentative D call: TRBD1 (5 bases). Between the trimmed V and J ends, which lost 0 bases and 9 bases, there was a span of 7 bases. Germline CDR1 and CDR2: SGHRS and YFSETQ. The CDR3 spans 12 residues. The CDR3 DNA is TGCGCCAGCAGCTTGGACAGGCCTGAGCAGTTCTTC. Translated: CASSLDRPEQFF. The full variable domain, in which reference TRBV5-1 and TRBJ2-1 provide the parts outside the CDR3, is KAGVTQTPRYLIKTRGQQVTLSCSPISGHRSVSWYQQTPGQGLQFLFEYFSETQRNKGNFPGRFSGRQFSNSRSEMNVSTLELGDSALYLCASSLDRPEQFFGPGTRLTVL.

The chain recombines TRBV18 with TRBJ2-7; 9 nucleotides agree with TRBD1. The CDR3 runs to 13 residues. V lost 6 bases to trimming and J lost 5 bases; unmatched junction nucleotides: 5. The germline V gene has CDR1 KGHSH and CDR2 LQKENI. CDR3 in DNA: TGTGCCAGCTCTCTACGGACAGGGGACGAGCAGTACTTC. Its translation: CASSLRTGDEQYF.

The chain combines TRBV19 with TRBJ1-3; TRBD1 matches at 9 bases. Germline CDR1 and CDR2: LNHDA and SQIVND (reference sequence). The length of the CDR3 is 16 residues. Trimming at V came to 6 bases and at J to 2 bases, leaving 8 bases not matched to a gene. The chain's CDR3 is CASRLGTGTAGNTIYF. The DNA of the CDR3 is TGTGCCAGTAGGCTGGGGACAGGGACAGCTGGAAACACCATATATTTT.

This clone turned up a few times. V is TRBV2 and J is TRBJ2-7, with a weak D call TRBD2 (5 bases). The germline gives CDR1 SNHLY, CDR2 FYNNEI. V lost 6 bases to trimming and J lost 2 bases, with 14 bases between them. This CDR3 is built from 14 residues. CDR3 in amino acids: CASSLEGGPYEQYF. The CDR3 DNA follows: TGTGCCAGCAGCCTGGAAGGCGGGCCCTACGAGCAGTACTTC.

DNA of the CDR3: TGTGCCACCGGGACAGGGAGGGAGACCCAGTACTTC. Its translation is CATGTGRETQYF. The chain couples TRBV5-6 to TRBJ2-5; 9 bases align to TRBD1. The CDR3 length is 12 residues. Unmatched junction bases numbered 5, after V lost 9 bases and J lost 5 bases. Germline loops: CDR1 SGHDT, CDR2 YYEEEE.

The chain recombines TRBV6-5 with TRBJ1-3; D may be TRBD1 (6 bases). Germline values: CDR1 MNHEY, CDR2 SVGAGI. The CDR3 totals 15 residues. Between the trimmed V and J ends, which lost 6 bases and 4 bases, there was a span of 16 bases. The CDR3 region is CASRPNTGPGNTIYF. The DNA of the CDR3 is TGTGCCAGCAGACCAAATACAGGGCCGGGAAACACCATATATTTT.

This chain joins TRBV4-1 and TRBJ2-5, with TRBD2 matching 11 bases. The J segment lost 1 base and the V segment lost 3 bases, leaving 1 base of the junction unmatched. CDR1 is MGHRA and CDR2 is YSYEKL in the germline V gene. The CDR3 loop spans 15 amino acids. CDR3 protein: CASSQGLAVQETQYF. For the CDR3, the DNA is TGCGCCAGCAGCCAGGGACTAGCGGTCCAAGAGACCCAGTACTTC.

The rearrangement uses TRBV30 and TRBJ2-3; 10 bases fit TRBD2. The ends lost 5 bases at V and 4 bases at J; junction bases unmatched: 3. The CDR3 loop spans 13 amino acids. Germline V gene sequence: CDR1 GTSNPN, CDR2 SVGIG (reference sequence). Written as DNA, the CDR3 is TGTGCCTGGTCAGCGGGGGGGCCAGATACGCAGTATTTT. Encoded protein: CAWSAGGPDTQYF.

The rearrangement uses TRBV5-1 and TRBJ2-3, with 8 bases matching TRBD2. CDR3 length equals 15 residues. Germline CDR1 is SGHRS and CDR2 is YFSETQ. V trimming: 0 bases; J trimming: 4 bases; junction bases outside the gene matches: 4. This CDR3 is CASSLVGRVADTQYF. The DNA for the CDR3 is TGCGCCAGCAGCTTGGTCGGGAGGGTGGCAGATACGCAGTATTTT.

This clone was seen more than once but under ten times. J is TRBJ1-5 and V is TRBV6-6; D gene ambiguous. This CDR3 is 14 amino acids long. The germline V gene encodes CDR1 MNHNY and CDR2 SVGAGI (reference sequence). With 0 bases removed from V and 5 bases from J, the gap between germline ends came to 8 bases. In nucleotides, the CDR3 is TGTGCCAGCAGTTACTCCAGTTTATATCAGCCCCAGCATTTT. This sequence encodes CASSYSSLYQPQHF.

Here the CDR3 DNA reads TGTGCCTGGAGCGAACTCTCCTATGGCTACACCTTC. This codes for CAWSELSYGYTF. The V call is TRBV30, the J call TRBJ1-2; D gene ambiguous. The germline gives CDR1 GTSNPN, CDR2 SVGIG (reference sequence). CDR3 size: 12 residues. Trimming removed 3 bases from V and 4 bases from J, with 9 bases in between.

This clone has more than one count but fewer than ten. The V and J genes are TRBV6-1 and TRBJ2-7; 10 bases line up with TRBD2. Germline V gene sequence: CDR1 MNHNS, CDR2 SASEGT. This CDR3 contains 14 residues. Germline trimming cut 9 bases from V and 5 bases from J; bases unmatched to any gene: 10. Here the CDR3 reads CARLTGTSDDEQYF. The CDR3, as DNA: TGTGCCAGACTGACCGGGACTAGCGACGACGAGCAGTACTTC.

This chain uses TRBV7-6 with TRBJ2-3, with 13 nucleotides matching TRBD2. With V trimmed by 4 bases and J by 5 bases, 6 bases remained unmatched. CDR1 and CDR2 (germline): SGHVS, FNYEAQ. This CDR3 is built from 16 residues. CDR3 loop: CASSYRLAGGGDTQYF. In DNA, the CDR3 is TGTGCCAGCAGCTATAGACTAGCGGGGGGAGGAGATACGCAGTATTTT.